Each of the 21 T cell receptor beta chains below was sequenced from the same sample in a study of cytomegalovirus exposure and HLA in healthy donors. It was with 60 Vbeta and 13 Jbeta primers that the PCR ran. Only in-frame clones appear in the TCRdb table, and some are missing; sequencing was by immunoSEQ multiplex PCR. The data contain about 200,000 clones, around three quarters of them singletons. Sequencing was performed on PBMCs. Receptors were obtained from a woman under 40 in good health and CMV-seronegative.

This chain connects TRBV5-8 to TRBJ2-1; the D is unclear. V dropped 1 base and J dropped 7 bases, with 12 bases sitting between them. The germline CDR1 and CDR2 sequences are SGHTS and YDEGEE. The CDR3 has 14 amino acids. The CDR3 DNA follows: TGTGCCAGCAGCTTGCAGCGCCTGAGGAATGAGCAGTTCTTC. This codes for CASSLQRLRNEQFF.

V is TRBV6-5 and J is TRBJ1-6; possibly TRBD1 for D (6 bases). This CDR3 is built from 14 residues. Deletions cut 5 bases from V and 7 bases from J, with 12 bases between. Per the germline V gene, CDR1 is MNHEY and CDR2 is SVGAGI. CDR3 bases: TGTGCCAGCAGTCAACAGGGAGTAAATTCACCCCTCCACTTT. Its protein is CASSQQGVNSPLHF.

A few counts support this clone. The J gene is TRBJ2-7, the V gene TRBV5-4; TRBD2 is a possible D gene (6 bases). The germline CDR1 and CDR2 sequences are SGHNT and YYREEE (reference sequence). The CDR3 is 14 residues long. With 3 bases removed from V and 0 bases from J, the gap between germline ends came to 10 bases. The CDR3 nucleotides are TGTGCCAGCAGCTCTCTGACTAGCTCCTACGAGCAGTACTTC. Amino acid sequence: CASSSLTSSYEQYF.

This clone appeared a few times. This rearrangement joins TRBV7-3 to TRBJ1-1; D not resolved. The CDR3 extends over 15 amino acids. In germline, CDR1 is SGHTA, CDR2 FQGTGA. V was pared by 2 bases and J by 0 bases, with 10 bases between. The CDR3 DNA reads TGTGCCAGCAGCTTATCCGGGGTTCTGAACACTGAAGCTTTCTTT. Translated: CASSLSGVLNTEAFF.

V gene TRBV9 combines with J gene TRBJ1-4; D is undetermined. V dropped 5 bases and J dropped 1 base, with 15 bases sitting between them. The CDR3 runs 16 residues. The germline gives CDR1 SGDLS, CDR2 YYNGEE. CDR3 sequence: CASRVTRGGTNEKLFF. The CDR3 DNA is TGTGCCAGCAGAGTTACGCGAGGAGGAACTAATGAAAAACTGTTTTTT.

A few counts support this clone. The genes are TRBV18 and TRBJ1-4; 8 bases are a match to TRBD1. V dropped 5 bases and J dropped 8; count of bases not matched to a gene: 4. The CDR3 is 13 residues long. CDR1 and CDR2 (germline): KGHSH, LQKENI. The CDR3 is CASSRAGGEKLFF. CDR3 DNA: TGTGCCAGCTCAAGGGCAGGGGGCGAAAAACTGTTTTTT.

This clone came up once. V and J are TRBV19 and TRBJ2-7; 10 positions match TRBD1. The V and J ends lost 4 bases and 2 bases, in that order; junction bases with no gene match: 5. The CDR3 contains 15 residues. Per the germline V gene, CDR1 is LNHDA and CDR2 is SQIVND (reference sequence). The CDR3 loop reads CASSKTGTGAYEQYF. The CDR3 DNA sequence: TGTGCCAGTAGTAAAACCGGGACAGGGGCCTACGAGCAGTACTTC.

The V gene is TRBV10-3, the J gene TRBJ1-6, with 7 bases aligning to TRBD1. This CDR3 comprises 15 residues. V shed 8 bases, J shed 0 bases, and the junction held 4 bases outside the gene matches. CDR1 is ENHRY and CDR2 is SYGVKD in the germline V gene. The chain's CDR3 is CAIDRDSSYNSPLHF. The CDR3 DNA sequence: TGTGCCATCGACAGGGATAGCTCCTATAATTCACCCCTCCACTTT.

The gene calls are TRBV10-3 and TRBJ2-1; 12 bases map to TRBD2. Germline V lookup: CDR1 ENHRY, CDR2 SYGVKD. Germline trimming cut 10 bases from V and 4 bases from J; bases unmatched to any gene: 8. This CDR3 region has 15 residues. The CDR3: CATQRLAGDYNEQFF. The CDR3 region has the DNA TGTGCCACTCAACGACTAGCGGGGGATTACAATGAGCAGTTCTTC.

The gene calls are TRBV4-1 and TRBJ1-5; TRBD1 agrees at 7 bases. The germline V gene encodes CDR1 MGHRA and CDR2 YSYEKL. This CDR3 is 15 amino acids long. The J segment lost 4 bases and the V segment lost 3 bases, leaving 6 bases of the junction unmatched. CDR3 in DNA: TGCGCCAGCAGCCACCAGACAGGGCCGAATCAGCCCCAGCATTTT. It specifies CASSHQTGPNQPQHF.

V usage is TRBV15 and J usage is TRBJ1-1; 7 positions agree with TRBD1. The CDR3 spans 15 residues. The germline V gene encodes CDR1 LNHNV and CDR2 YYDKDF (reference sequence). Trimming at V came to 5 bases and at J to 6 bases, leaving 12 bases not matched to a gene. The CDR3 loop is CATSREGARRAEAFF. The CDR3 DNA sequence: TGTGCCACCAGCCGGGAGGGGGCGCGGAGGGCTGAAGCTTTCTTT.

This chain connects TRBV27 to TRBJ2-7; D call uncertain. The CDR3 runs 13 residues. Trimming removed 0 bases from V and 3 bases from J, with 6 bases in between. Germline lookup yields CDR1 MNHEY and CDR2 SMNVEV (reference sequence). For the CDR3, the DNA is TGTGCCAGCAGTTTATCGGCATACTACGAGCAGTACTTC. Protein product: CASSLSAYYEQYF.

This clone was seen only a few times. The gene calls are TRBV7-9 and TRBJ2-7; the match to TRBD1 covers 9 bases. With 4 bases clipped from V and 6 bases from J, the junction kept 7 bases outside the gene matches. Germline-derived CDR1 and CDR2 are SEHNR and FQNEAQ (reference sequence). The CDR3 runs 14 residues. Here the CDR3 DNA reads TGTGCCAGCAGCTCGCCGGGACAGGGAGGCGAGCAGTACTTC. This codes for CASSSPGQGGEQYF.

CDR3 region: CASSPRLRDRVCGYTF. Written as DNA, the CDR3 is TGCGCCAGCAGCCCCCGCCTCCGGGACAGGGTTTGTGGCTACACCTTC. The rearrangement links TRBV4-3 to TRBJ1-2; 9 positions match TRBD1. Trimming at V came to 4 bases and at J to 7 bases, leaving 13 bases not matched to a gene. The CDR3 totals 16 residues. From germline, CDR1 is LGHNA and CDR2 YSLEER.

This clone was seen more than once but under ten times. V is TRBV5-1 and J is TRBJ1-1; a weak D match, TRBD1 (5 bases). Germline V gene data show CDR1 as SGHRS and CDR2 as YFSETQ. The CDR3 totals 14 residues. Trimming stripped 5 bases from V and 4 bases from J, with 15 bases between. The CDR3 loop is CASSYGTRGTEAFF. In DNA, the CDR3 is TGCGCCAGCAGTTACGGGACTAGGGGCACTGAAGCTTTCTTT.

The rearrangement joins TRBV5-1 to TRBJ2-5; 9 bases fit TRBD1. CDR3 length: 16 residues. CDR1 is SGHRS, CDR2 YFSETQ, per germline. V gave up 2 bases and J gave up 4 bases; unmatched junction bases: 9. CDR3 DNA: TGCGCCAGCAGCTTACCGGGACAGGGCCAATTAGAGACCCAGTACTTC. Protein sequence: CASSLPGQGQLETQYF.

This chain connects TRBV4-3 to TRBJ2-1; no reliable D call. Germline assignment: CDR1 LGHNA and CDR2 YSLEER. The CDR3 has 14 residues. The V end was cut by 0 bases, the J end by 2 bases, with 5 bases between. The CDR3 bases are TGCGCCAGCAGCCAAGAAGCTACCTACAATGAGCAGTTCTTC. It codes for CASSQEATYNEQFF.

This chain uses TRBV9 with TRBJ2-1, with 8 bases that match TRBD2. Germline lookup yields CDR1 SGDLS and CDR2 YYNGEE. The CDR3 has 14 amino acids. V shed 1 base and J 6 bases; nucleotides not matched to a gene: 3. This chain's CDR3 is CASSVWLAGNEQFF. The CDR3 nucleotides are TGTGCCAGCAGCGTATGGCTAGCGGGCAATGAGCAGTTCTTC.

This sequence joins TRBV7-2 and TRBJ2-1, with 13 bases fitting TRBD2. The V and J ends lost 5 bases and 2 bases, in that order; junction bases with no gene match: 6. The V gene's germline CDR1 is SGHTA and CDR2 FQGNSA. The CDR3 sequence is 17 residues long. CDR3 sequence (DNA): TGTGCCAGCAGCCGGATCGGGACTAGCGGGGCCTACAATGAGCAGTTCTTC. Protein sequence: CASSRIGTSGAYNEQFF.

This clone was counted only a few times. CDR3 sequence reads: CASSADNPHEQYF. CDR3 nucleotides: TGTGCCAGCAGCGCGGACAATCCCCACGAGCAGTACTTC. The genes are TRBV11-2 and TRBJ2-7; maybe TRBD1 (5 bases). The CDR3 is 13 amino acids. V was clipped by 5 bases and J by 5 bases, with 13 bases between them. CDR1 is SGHAT, CDR2 FQNNGV, per germline.

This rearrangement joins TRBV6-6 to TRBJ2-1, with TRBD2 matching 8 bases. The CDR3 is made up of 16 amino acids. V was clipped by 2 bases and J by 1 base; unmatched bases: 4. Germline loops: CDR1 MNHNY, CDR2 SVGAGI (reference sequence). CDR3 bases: TGTGCCAGCAGTTACCCGGGGGGGGTTTCCTACAATGAGCAGTTCTTC. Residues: CASSYPGGVSYNEQFF.